This T cell receptor (beta chain) was observed in a study of early T cells in non-severe SARS-CoV-2 infection. Study-wide results and limits: There was a bias toward anti-spike CD8 responses in VDJdb matching, which missed private and CD4 specificities.

Losses at the gene ends were 7 bases for V and 8 bases for J; bases not matched to a gene: 12. Germline V lookup: CDR1 MGHDK, CDR2 SYGVNS. The CDR3 runs 14 residues. In regard to this clonotype: The target antigen is unknown.

Individual cDNA molecules each received unique molecular identifiers attached to them. TCRdb re-analysed the 5' RACE reads in MiXCR, keeping a single row per CDR3 protein. In the table there are some 100,000 distinct CDR3 sequences, about 14% of which are singletons. V gene TRBV25-1 combines with J gene TRBJ1-2; 8 bases map to TRBD1. Sequenced sample: whole blood. The sequence derives from an adult who was a healthcare worker with PCR-confirmed SARS-CoV-2 infection or an uninfected control (not recorded which). This chain's CDR3 is CASKSDRVGEGYTF. CDR3 nucleotides: TGTGCCAGCAAATCGGACAGGGTGGGAGAAGGCTACACCTTC.